These 13 T cell receptor beta chains came from one sample sequenced in a study of blood T cells in healthy people across ages. For the second PCR, which ran for roughly 6 to 12 cycles, a sample-barcoded 5' primer and a J-beta primer mix were used. TCRdb processed the 5' RACE reads anew with MiXCR; each CDR3 protein has one entry. The sample has about 930,000 distinct CDR3 sequences, almost 30% seen once; the top ten hold roughly a tenth. These data were also reused for a study on T cells of mothers and their children.

Sequencing was performed on blood. These receptors were obtained from a woman aged 40 to 49 in good health.

This clonotype was seen a few times. Compared with germline, one end of the junction differs, possibly owing to a read error. J is TRBJ2-1 and V is TRBV7-9; 7 bases fit TRBD2. The CDR3 spans 16 residues. Germline CDR1 is SEHNR and CDR2 is FQNEAQ (reference sequence). CDR3 amino acids: CTSSPPRSGEYNEQFF. The CDR3 DNA reads as TGTACCAGCAGCCCCCCCCGGAGCGGGGAATACAATGAGCAGTTCTTC.

This clonotype was seen a handful of times. At one end, the junction sequence differs from germline, possibly due to a read error. The chain is built from TRBV18 and TRBJ2-1; TRBD2 matches 7 bases. Germline CDR1 and CDR2: KGHSH and LQKENI. The length of the CDR3 is 19 residues. Written as DNA, the CDR3 is TGTGCCAGCCCACCAAACCCAGGCTCAAGAGCGGGGTCCTACAATGAGCAGTTCTTC. Amino acids: CASPPNPGSRAGSYNEQFF. The full variable domain, with the rest looked up from reference TRBV18 and TRBJ2-1, is NAGVMQNPRHLVRRRGQEARLRCSPMKGHSHVYWYRQLPEEGLKFMVYLQKENIIDESGMPKERFSAEFPKEGPSILRIQQVVRGDSAAYFCASPPNPGSRAGSYNEQFFGPGTRLTVL.

This clonotype showed up many times. The rearrangement uses TRBV10-3 and TRBJ2-5; the D gene is possibly TRBD1 (6 bases). Trimming removed 0 bases at V and 5 bases at J, with 10 bases between. Per the germline V gene, CDR1 is ENHRY and CDR2 is SYGVKD. The CDR3 covers 14 residues. CDR3 protein: CAISESQGTETQYF. CDR3 sequence (DNA): TGTGCCATCAGTGAGTCACAGGGTACCGAGACCCAGTACTTC.

This clonotype was seen only once. The chain has TRBV6-5 and TRBJ2-7; TRBD2 agrees at 10 bases. The germline CDR1 and CDR2 sequences are MNHEY and SVGAGI. V lost 4 bases and J lost 7; bases outside the gene matches: 10. The CDR3 has 15 residues. The chain's CDR3 is CASSCSSGGAWEQYF. The CDR3 DNA is TGTGCCAGCAGTTGCTCGAGCGGGGGGGCCTGGGAGCAGTACTTC.

To note about this clonotype: This could be a read error, since a much larger clone is one nucleotide away. V gene TRBV7-2 combines with J gene TRBJ2-1, with TRBD2 matching 8 bases. The closer fit of TRBJ2-7 to the DNA end suggests the J call may be wrong. The CDR3 covers 16 residues. Germline V gene sequence: CDR1 SGHTA, CDR2 FQGNSA. The CDR3, as DNA: TGTGCCAGCAGACTAGGCGGGGGGAGCTCCTACAATGAGCAGTACTTC. Its protein is CASRLGGGSSYNEQYF.

Concerning this clonotype itself: In this CDR3 the conserved last residue, phenylalanine or tryptophan, is missing, so a read error is likely. The rearrangement joins TRBV5-6 to TRBJ2-7; 10 bases are shared with TRBD1. Germline assignment: CDR1 SGHDT and CDR2 YYEEEE. V was pared by 3 bases and J by 3 bases, with 6 bases of the junction left unmatched. CDR3 length equals 15 residues. This chain's CDR3 is CASSSLGQGHYEQYL. The CDR3 region has the DNA TGTGCCAGCAGCTCCTTGGGACAGGGGCACTACGAGCAGTACTTA.

Remarks on this clonotype: With a much larger clone just one base away, this may be a read error. This chain links TRBV7-2 with TRBJ2-1; D may be TRBD1 (5 bases). The J call is in doubt because the DNA end fits TRBJ2-7 better. Germline V gene sequence: CDR1 SGHTA, CDR2 FQGNSA. This CDR3 is built from 15 residues. CDR3 nucleotides: TGTGCCAGCAAAGACGGGCTACCAGGGAACAATGAGCAGTACTTC. Its protein product is CASKDGLPGNNEQYF.

This clonotype has just a few counts. The CDR3 loop is CASSQETNEQFF. The CDR3, as DNA: TGTGCCAGCAGCCAAGAGACCAATGAGCAGTTCTTC. The chain recombines TRBV3-1 with TRBJ2-1; D not resolved. With 0 bases removed from V and 6 bases from J, the gap between germline ends came to 3 bases. Germline-derived CDR1 and CDR2 are LGHDT and YNNKEL (reference sequence). The CDR3 is made up of 12 amino acids.

This clonotype was counted between two and nine times. CDR3 sequence (DNA): TGTGCCAGCAGCTTAGTAAGGCGGGGACTATACAATGAGCAGTTCTTC. Amino acid sequence: CASSLVRRGLYNEQFF. The chain links TRBV7-9 to TRBJ2-1; 7 positions match TRBD2. The trim removed 1 base at V and 4 bases at J, leaving 7 bases unmatched. Germline assignment: CDR1 SEHNR and CDR2 FQNEAQ (reference sequence). The CDR3 is 16 amino acids.

The V and J genes are TRBV6-1 and TRBJ2-7; TRBD2 is a possible D gene (6 bases). The germline V and J ends were trimmed by 6 bases and 2 bases, with 20 bases remaining between them. This CDR3 region has 16 residues. Germline V lookup: CDR1 MNHNS, CDR2 SASEGT. The CDR3 DNA sequence: TGTGCCAGCAGGAAGGTGGGCGGGACGTCAACCTACGAGCAGTACTTC. Protein: CASRKVGGTSTYEQYF.

J is TRBJ2-2 and V is TRBV15; 8 bases fit TRBD2. CDR1 LNHNV and CDR2 YYDKDF come from the germline V gene (reference sequence). V shed 4 bases, J shed 4 bases, and the junction held 8 bases outside the gene matches. This CDR3 is 16 amino acids long. CDR3 DNA sequence: TGTGCCACCAGCACGGCTAGCGGGCTTTGCACCGGGGAGCTGTTTTTT. It yields the protein CATSTASGLCTGELFF.

This clonotype was counted at least ten times. The rearrangement uses TRBV12-3 or TRBV12-4 and TRBJ1-2, with D hard to call. This CDR3 is built from 13 residues. The V end lost 5 bases, the J end lost 1 base, and 8 bases lay between the germline ends. CDR3 in DNA: TGTGCCAGCAGTCCTACGAATAACTATGGCTACACCTTC. It is translated as CASSPTNNYGYTF.

This clonotype was seen a handful of times. The rearrangement joins TRBV11-2 to TRBJ2-3; D might be TRBD1 (6 bases). Trimming pared 7 bases from V and 1 base from J, leaving 12 bases between. The CDR3 totals 14 residues. Germline-derived CDR1 and CDR2 are SGHAT and FQNNGV. CDR3 nucleotide sequence: TGTGCCAGCAAGTCGGACAGTCGCACAGATACGCAGTATTTT. Translating gives CASKSDSRTDTQYF.